These 20 T cell receptor beta chains came from one sample sequenced in a study of response to subunit inactivated influenza vaccine. TCRdb redid the calling of the RT-PCR reads with MiXCR, one entry per CDR3 protein. The sample shows about 650,000 distinct CDR3 sequences, 13% to 15% of them seen only once. Sequencing was performed on PBMCs from blood, taken less than 15 days before vaccination. The receptors here all came from a man between 50 and 59 years old who received an inactivated influenza vaccine.

The V and J genes are TRBV12-3 or TRBV12-4 and TRBJ2-7; TRBD1 matches at 9 bases. Losses at the gene ends were 8 bases for V and 2 bases for J; bases not matched to a gene: 7. This CDR3 comprises 14 residues. This chain's CDR3 is CASDFGTGTYEQYF. DNA of the CDR3: TGTGCCAGCGATTTTGGGACAGGGACCTACGAGCAGTACTTC.

This clonotype showed up many times. This chain connects TRBV3-1 to TRBJ1-2; D is unresolved. Germline-derived CDR1 and CDR2 are LGHDT and YNNKEL (reference sequence). V was shortened by 1 base and J by 3 bases, with 9 bases between the two germline ends. The CDR3 runs to 14 residues. CDR3 DNA: TGTGCCAGCAGCCAAGGATCAAGGGACTATGGCTACACCTTC. Translating it yields CASSQGSRDYGYTF. The complete variable domain, with remaining parts taken from reference TRBV3-1 and TRBJ1-2, reads DTAVSQTPKYLVTQMGNDKSIKCEQNLGHDTMYWYKQDSKKFLKIMFSYNNKELIINETVPNRFSPKSPDKAHLNLHINSLELGDSAVYFCASSQGSRDYGYTFGSGTRLTVV.

The J gene is TRBJ2-1, the V gene TRBV11-2; TRBD2 matches 15 bases. This CDR3 contains 18 residues. CDR1 SGHAT and CDR2 FQNNGV come from the germline V gene. The V and J ends lost 8 bases and 2 bases, in that order; junction bases with no gene match: 10. This chain's CDR3 is CASARGLAGGGTYNEQFF. CDR3 coding DNA: TGTGCCAGCGCCCGAGGACTAGCGGGGGGGGGGACCTACAATGAGCAGTTCTTC.

The chain has TRBV4-1 and TRBJ1-2; perhaps TRBD1 as D (5 bases). The CDR3 contains 16 residues. Per the germline V gene, CDR1 is MGHRA and CDR2 is YSYEKL. Trimming stripped 4 bases from V and 4 bases from J, with 19 bases between. Written as DNA, the CDR3 is TGCGCCAGCAGCCCTGGTCCCGGGGTAAGGGGCTATGGCTACACCTTC. Amino acids: CASSPGPGVRGYGYTF.

In this sample, this clonotype turned up a few times. This chain links TRBV7-2 with TRBJ1-4; D remains unclear. V gave up 2 bases and J gave up 8 bases, with 12 bases separating them. The CDR3 loop spans 14 amino acids. The germline CDR1 and CDR2 sequences are SGHTA and FQGNSA. DNA of the CDR3: TGTGCCAGCAGCTTAACCGGGATAGGGGAAAAACTGTTTTTT. Translated: CASSLTGIGEKLFF.

In this sample, this clonotype turned up a few times. The J gene is TRBJ2-1, the V gene TRBV27; D may be TRBD2 (8 bases). Deletions cut 7 bases from V and 0 bases from J, with 16 bases between. In germline, CDR1 is MNHEY, CDR2 SMNVEV (reference sequence). This CDR3 region has 16 residues. The DNA of the CDR3 is TGTGCCAGCAAGAGACAGGGACTAGTCTCCTACAATGAGCAGTTCTTC. This encodes CASKRQGLVSYNEQFF.

The gene calls are TRBV20-1 and TRBJ2-3; D might be TRBD2 (5 bases). The germline V gene encodes CDR1 DFQATT and CDR2 SNEGSKA (reference sequence). The CDR3 contains 16 residues. V lost 6 bases, J lost 2 bases, and 21 bases lay in between. CDR3 region: CSARTLERSFTDTQYF. Written as DNA, the CDR3 is TGCAGTGCCCGGACTTTGGAGCGGAGCTTCACAGATACGCAGTATTTT.

This clonotype was picked up a small number of times. This chain uses TRBV6-5 with TRBJ1-6; D remains unclear. The germline V and J ends were trimmed by 0 bases and 4 bases, with 10 bases remaining between them. There are 16 residues in the CDR3. Looked up from germline, CDR1 is MNHEY and CDR2 is SVGAGI. Here the CDR3 reads CASSYSLGRYNSPLHF. CDR3 DNA sequence: TGTGCCAGCAGTTACTCGCTAGGGCGATATAATTCACCCCTCCACTTT.

This sequence joins TRBV6-5 and TRBJ2-3; a possible D gene is TRBD1 (6 bases). Germline V gives CDR1 MNHEY, CDR2 SVGAGI. CDR3 length equals 14 residues. V was cut by 3 bases and J by 6 bases, with 13 bases left in between. DNA of the CDR3: TGTGCCAGCAGTTATAAAACAGGGTGGGATACGCAGTATTTT. This encodes CASSYKTGWDTQYF.

This clonotype has more than one count but fewer than ten. This chain links TRBV6-6 with TRBJ2-7; the D is unclear. The CDR3 spans 11 residues. Germline V gives CDR1 MNHNY, CDR2 SVGAGI (reference sequence). Trimming took off 0 bases at V and 9 bases at J, with 6 bases between the two ends. For the CDR3, the DNA is TGTGCCAGCAGTTACTCGAAGGGGCAGTACTTC. This codes for CASSYSKGQYF.

The chain carries TRBV19 and TRBJ2-5; D remains unclear. Trimming left V 9 bases short and J 1 base short, with 15 bases between. The CDR3 spans 14 residues. In germline, CDR1 is LNHDA, CDR2 SQIVND (reference sequence). This CDR3 reads CASRAQATQETQYF. The DNA for the CDR3 is TGTGCCAGCAGAGCTCAGGCCACCCAAGAGACCCAGTACTTC. Looking up the rest from reference TRBV19 and TRBJ2-5 gives the full variable domain: DGGITQSPKYLFRKEGQNVTLSCEQNLNHDAMYWYRQDPGQGLRLIYYSQIVNDFQKGDIAEGYSVSREKKESFPLTVTSAQKNPTAFYLCASRAQATQETQYFGPGTRLLVL.

This clonotype was counted at least ten times. The chain couples TRBV6-1 to TRBJ1-2; D is unclear. CDR1 and CDR2 from the germline V gene are MNHNS and SASEGT. The CDR3 runs 14 residues. The V gene lost 5 bases and the J gene lost 1 base, with 11 bases spanning the gap. This chain's CDR3 is CASSRRIFNYGYTF. In DNA form, the CDR3 reads TGTGCCAGCAGTCGACGGATTTTTAACTATGGCTACACCTTC.

V usage is TRBV7-2 and J usage is TRBJ2-3; 8 nucleotides line up with TRBD2. J was trimmed by 4 bases and V by 5 bases; bases with no gene match: 8. Germline V gene data show CDR1 as SGHTA and CDR2 as FQGNSA. The CDR3 totals 15 residues. The CDR3 here is CASSVSGKASDTQYF. CDR3 in DNA: TGTGCCAGCAGCGTTAGCGGGAAGGCATCAGATACGCAGTATTTT.

This clonotype was recorded at least ten times. This sequence joins TRBV11-2 and TRBJ2-1; D remains ambiguous. The germline gives CDR1 SGHAT, CDR2 FQNNGV. This CDR3 contains 14 residues. V dropped 1 base and J dropped 2 bases, with 6 bases sitting between them. The CDR3 nucleotides are TGTGCCAGCAGCTTAGGGGGAACCTACAATGAGCAGTTCTTC. Its translation is CASSLGGTYNEQFF.

This clonotype appeared a few times. The chain couples TRBV6-5 to TRBJ1-1; D is unclear. CDR1 MNHEY and CDR2 SVGAGI come from the germline V gene. V was clipped by 0 bases and J by 3 bases, with 8 bases between them. The CDR3 totals 14 residues. The CDR3: CASSYSGRDTEAFF. The CDR3 nucleotides are TGTGCCAGCAGTTACTCAGGGAGGGACACTGAAGCTTTCTTT.

The chain has TRBV7-2 and TRBJ2-3, with 8 bases matching TRBD1. The V gene's germline CDR1 is SGHTA and CDR2 FQGNSA. The CDR3 has 14 amino acids. Germline trimming cut 8 bases from V and 7 bases from J; bases unmatched to any gene: 11. The CDR3 nucleotides read TGTGCCAGCTCTCCGGGACAGGTTAAACATACGCAGTATTTT. This codes for CASSPGQVKHTQYF.

This chain connects TRBV12-3 or TRBV12-4 to TRBJ1-2, with 7 bases matching TRBD1. The CDR3 is 15 amino acids. V lost 6 bases to trimming and J lost 4 bases; unmatched junction nucleotides: 11. CDR3 sequence: CASSPLGTASYGYTF. CDR3 DNA: TGTGCCAGCAGCCCCCTAGGGACAGCTTCCTATGGCTACACCTTC.

V is TRBV4-1 and J is TRBJ2-1; 8 bases are shared with TRBD2. This CDR3 has 16 amino acids. The V segment lost 1 base and the J segment 0 bases; nucleotides outside the gene matches: 2. CDR1 MGHRA and CDR2 YSYEKL come from the germline V gene. Written as DNA, the CDR3 is TGCGCCAGCAGCCAAGTCCTAGCGGGCTCCTACAATGAGCAGTTCTTC. It specifies CASSQVLAGSYNEQFF.

CDR3 in amino acids: CASSLGGLAGEQFF. The CDR3 DNA sequence: TGTGCCAGCAGCTTAGGGGGACTAGCTGGTGAGCAGTTCTTC. V usage is TRBV7-2 and J usage is TRBJ2-1; 9 nucleotides line up with TRBD2. The V gene end was trimmed by 1 base and the J gene end by 9 bases; junction bases not matched to a gene: 4. Per the germline V gene, CDR1 is SGHTA and CDR2 is FQGNSA. CDR3 size: 14 residues.

The V call is TRBV20-1, the J call TRBJ2-2; possibly TRBD2 for D (6 bases). This CDR3 is built from 13 residues. Germline CDR1 reads DFQATT; CDR2 reads SNEGSKA (reference sequence). Trimming stripped 7 bases from V and 0 bases from J, with 9 bases between. The CDR3 DNA is TGCAGTGTCGGCGGGACGAACACCGGGGAGCTGTTTTTT. Translated, it gives CSVGGTNTGELFF.